This TCR beta chain is from a study of T cell responses to AZD1222 COVID-19 vaccine. To note about this clone: Its antigen is unknown.

General observations from the study: Repertoires were sampled only after the peak T cell response.

Trimming took 3 bases from V and 5 from J, leaving 4 bases between them. The CDR3 length is 11 residues. CDR1 MRHNA and CDR2 SNTAGT come from the germline V gene. The method was immunoSEQ multiplex PCR; TCRdb's version includes in-frame clones alone and lacks a portion of them. The sample shows some 100,000 clones, roughly 90% of them seen only once. The TCR sequence derives from an adult in good health. The source was peripheral blood, collected on day 0 of AZD1222 vaccination. This rearrangement joins TRBV6-4 to TRBJ1-1; the D is unclear. CDR3 bases: TGTGCCAGCAGTGAAGGGACTGAAGCTTTCTTT. It yields the protein CASSEGTEAFF.